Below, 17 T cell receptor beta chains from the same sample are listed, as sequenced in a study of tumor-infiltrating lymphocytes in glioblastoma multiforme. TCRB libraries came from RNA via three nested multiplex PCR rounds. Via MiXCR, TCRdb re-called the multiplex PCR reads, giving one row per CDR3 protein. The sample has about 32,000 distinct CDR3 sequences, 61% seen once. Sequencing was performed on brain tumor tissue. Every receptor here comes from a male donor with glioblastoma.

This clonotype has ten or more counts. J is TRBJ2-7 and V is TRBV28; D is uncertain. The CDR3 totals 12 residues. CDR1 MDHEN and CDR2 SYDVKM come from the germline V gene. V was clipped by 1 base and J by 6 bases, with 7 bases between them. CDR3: CASSLSGFEQYF. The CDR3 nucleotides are TGTGCCAGCAGTTTATCCGGCTTCGAGCAGTACTTC.

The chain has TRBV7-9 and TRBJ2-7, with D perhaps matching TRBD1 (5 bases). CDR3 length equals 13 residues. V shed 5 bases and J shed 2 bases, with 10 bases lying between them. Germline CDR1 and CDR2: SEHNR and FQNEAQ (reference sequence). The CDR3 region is CASSRTPTYEQYF. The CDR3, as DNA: TGTGCCAGCAGCAGGACACCCACCTACGAGCAGTACTTC.

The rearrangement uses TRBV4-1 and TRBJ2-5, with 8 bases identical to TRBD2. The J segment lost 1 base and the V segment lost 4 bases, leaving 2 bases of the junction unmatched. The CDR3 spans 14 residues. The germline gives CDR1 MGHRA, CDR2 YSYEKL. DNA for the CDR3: TGCGCCAGCAGCCCCCGGGGGGGCCAAGAGACCCAGTACTTC. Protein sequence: CASSPRGGQETQYF.

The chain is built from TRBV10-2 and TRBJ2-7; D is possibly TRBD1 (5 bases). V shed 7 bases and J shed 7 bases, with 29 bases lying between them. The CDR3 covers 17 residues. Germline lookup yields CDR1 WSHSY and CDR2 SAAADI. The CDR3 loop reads CASTRVYQPDPYYEQYF. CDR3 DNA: TGCGCCAGCACCAGGGTCTACCAACCTGACCCCTACTATGAGCAGTACTTC.

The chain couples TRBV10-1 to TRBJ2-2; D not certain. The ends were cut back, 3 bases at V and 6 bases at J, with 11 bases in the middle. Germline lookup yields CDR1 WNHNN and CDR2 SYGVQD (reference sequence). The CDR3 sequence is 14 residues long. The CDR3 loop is CASSDQVGAGELFF. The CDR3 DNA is TGCGCCAGCAGTGATCAGGTTGGCGCCGGGGAGCTGTTTTTT.

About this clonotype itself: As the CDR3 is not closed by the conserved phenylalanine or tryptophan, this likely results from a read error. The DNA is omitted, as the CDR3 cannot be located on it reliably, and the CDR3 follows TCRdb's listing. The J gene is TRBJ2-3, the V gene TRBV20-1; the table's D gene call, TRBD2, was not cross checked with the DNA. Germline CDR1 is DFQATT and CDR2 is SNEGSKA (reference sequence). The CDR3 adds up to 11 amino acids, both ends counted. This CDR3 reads CLAGGPDTQYI.

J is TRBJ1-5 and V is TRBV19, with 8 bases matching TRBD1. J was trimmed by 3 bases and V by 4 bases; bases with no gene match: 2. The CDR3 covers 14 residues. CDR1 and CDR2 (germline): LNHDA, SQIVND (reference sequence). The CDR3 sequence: CASSTDRVNQPQHF. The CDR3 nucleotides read TGTGCCAGTAGTACGGACAGGGTCAATCAGCCCCAGCATTTT.

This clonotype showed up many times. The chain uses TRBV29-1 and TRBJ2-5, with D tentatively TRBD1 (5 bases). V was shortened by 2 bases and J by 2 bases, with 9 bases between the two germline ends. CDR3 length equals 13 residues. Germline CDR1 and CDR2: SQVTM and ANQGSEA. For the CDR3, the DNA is TGCAGCGTTGAAATGGACATTCAAGAGACCCAGTACTTC. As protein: CSVEMDIQETQYF.

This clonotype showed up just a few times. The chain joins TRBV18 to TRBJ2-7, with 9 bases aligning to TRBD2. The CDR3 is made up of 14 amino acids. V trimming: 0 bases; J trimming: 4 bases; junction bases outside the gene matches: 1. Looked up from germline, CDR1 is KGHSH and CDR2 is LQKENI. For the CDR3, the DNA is TGTGCCAGCTCACCACCGACTAGCGGTTACGAGCAGTACTTC. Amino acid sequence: CASSPPTSGYEQYF.

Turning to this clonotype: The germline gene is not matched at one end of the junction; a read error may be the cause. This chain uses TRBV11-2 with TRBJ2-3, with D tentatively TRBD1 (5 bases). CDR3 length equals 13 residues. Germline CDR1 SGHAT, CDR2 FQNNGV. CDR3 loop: CASSLTRTGTQYF. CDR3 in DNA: TGTGCCAGCAGCCTCACTCGCACAGGTACGCAGTATTTT.

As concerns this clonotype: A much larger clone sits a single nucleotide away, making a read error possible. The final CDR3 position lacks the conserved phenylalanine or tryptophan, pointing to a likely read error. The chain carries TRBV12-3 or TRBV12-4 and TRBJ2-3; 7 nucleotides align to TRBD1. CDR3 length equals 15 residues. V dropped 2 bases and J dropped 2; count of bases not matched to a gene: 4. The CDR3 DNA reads TGTGCCAGCAGTTTATGGCAGGGGGACACAGATACGCAGTATCTT. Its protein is CASSLWQGDTDTQYL.

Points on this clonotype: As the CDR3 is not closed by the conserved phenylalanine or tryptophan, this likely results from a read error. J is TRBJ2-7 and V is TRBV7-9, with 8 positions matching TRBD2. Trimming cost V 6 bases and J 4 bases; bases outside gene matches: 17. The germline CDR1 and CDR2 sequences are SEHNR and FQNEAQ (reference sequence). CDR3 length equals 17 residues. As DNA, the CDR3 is TGTGCCAGCAGGGGGACTAGTGGGAGGGCCGTTGGTTACGAGCAGTACCTC. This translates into CASRGTSGRAVGYEQYL.

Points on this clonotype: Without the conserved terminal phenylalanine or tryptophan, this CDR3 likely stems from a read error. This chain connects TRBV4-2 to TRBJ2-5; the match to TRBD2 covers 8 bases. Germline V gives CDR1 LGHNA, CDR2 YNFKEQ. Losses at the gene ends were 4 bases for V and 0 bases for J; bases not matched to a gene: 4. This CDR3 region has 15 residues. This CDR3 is CASSRETSDQETQYL. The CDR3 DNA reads TGTGCCAGCAGCCGTGAGACTAGCGACCAAGAGACCCAGTACCTC.

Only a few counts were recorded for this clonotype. In nucleotides, the CDR3 is TGTGCCAGCAGCCCGGGACTAGCGGGGGTTTACAATGAGCAGTTCTTC. Translating gives CASSPGLAGVYNEQFF. This chain connects TRBV7-8 to TRBJ2-1, with 14 positions matching TRBD2. The CDR3 covers 16 residues. Germline V gene data show CDR1 as SGHVS and CDR2 as FQNEAQ. V shed 5 bases, J shed 4 bases, and the junction held 4 bases outside the gene matches.

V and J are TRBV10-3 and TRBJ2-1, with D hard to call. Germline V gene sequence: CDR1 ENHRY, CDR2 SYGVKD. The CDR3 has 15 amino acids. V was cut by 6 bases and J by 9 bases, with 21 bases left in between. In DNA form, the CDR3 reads TGTGCCATCAGCAGCCGGGTATCAGGTAGTGGTGAGCAGTTCTTC. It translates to CAISSRVSGSGEQFF.

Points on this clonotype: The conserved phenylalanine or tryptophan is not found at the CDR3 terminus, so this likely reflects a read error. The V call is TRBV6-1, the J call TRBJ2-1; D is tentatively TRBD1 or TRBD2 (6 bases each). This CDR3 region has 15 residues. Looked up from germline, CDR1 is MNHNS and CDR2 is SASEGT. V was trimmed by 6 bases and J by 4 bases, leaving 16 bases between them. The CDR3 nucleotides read TGTGCCAGCAGACCAAGACTAGGGGGATACAATGAGCAGTTCCTA. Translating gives CASRPRLGGYNEQFL.

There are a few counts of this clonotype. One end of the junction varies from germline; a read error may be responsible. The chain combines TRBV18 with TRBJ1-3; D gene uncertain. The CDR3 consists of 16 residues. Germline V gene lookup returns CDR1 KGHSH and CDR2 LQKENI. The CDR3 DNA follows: TGTGCCAGCTCACCACCGGGCAGCTTCTCTGGAGACACCATATATTTT. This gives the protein CASSPPGSFSGDTIYF.